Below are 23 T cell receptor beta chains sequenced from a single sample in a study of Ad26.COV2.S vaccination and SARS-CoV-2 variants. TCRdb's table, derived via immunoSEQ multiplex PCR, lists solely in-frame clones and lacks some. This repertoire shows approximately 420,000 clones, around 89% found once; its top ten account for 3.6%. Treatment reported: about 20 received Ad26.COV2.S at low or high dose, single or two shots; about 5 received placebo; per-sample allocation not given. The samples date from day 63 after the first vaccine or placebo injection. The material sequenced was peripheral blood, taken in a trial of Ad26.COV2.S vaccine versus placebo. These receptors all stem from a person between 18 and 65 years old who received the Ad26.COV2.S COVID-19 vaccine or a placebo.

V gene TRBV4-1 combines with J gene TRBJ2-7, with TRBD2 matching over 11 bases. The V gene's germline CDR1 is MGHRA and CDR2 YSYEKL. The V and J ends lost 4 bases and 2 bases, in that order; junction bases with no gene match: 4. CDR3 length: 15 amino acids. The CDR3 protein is CASSLSGGGTYEQYF. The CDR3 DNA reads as TGCGCCAGCAGCCTTAGCGGGGGGGGAACCTACGAGCAGTACTTC.

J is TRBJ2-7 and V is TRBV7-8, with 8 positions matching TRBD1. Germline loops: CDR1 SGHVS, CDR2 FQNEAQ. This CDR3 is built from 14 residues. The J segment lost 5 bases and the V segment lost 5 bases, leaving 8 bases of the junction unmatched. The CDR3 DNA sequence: TGTGCCAGCAGCCCCGACAGGGGTAACCACGAGCAGTACTTC. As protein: CASSPDRGNHEQYF.

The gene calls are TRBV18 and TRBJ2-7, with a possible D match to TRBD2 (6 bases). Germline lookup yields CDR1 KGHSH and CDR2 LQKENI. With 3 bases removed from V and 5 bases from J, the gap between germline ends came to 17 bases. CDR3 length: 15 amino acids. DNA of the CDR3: TGTGCCAGCTCACCGACCCGAGGAGGGGCCAACGAGCAGTACTTC. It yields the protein CASSPTRGGANEQYF. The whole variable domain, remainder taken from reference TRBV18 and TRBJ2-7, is NAGVMQNPRHLVRRRGQEARLRCSPMKGHSHVYWYRQLPEEGLKFMVYLQKENIIDESGMPKERFSAEFPKEGPSILRIQQVVRGDSAAYFCASSPTRGGANEQYFGPGTRLTVT.

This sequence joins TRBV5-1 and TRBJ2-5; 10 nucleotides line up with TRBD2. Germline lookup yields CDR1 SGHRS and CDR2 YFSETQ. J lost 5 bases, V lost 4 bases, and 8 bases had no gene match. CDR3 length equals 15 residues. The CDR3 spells CASSQRGGVSETQYF. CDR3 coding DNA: TGCGCCAGCAGCCAGCGGGGGGGCGTTAGTGAGACCCAGTACTTC.

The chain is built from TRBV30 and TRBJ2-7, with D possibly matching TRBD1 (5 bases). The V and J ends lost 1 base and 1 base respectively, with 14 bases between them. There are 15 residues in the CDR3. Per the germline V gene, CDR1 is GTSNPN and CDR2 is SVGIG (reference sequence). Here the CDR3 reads CAWSGGHRLSYEQYF. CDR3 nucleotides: TGTGCCTGGAGTGGAGGCCACAGGCTGTCCTACGAGCAGTACTTC.

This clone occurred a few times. This CDR3 reads CASSLGMLDLEPQHF. The DNA of the CDR3 is TGTGCCAGCAGCTTAGGGATGCTGGATTTGGAGCCCCAGCATTTT. This chain connects TRBV7-9 to TRBJ1-5; no clear D gene. The V and J ends lost 1 base and 8 bases respectively, with 15 bases between them. Per the germline V gene, CDR1 is SEHNR and CDR2 is FQNEAQ (reference sequence). This CDR3 region has 15 residues.

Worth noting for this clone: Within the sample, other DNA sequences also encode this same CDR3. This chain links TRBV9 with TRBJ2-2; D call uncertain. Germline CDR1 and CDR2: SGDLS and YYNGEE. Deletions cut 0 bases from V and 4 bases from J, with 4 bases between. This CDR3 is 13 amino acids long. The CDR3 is CASSVGGTGELFF. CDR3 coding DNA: TGTGCCAGCAGCGTAGGTGGCACCGGGGAGCTGTTTTTT.

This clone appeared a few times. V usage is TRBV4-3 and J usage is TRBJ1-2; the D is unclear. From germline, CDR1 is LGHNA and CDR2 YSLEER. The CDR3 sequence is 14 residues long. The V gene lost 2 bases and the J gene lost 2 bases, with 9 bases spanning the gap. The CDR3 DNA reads TGCGCCAGCAGCCAATTACCGGTGAACTATGGCTACACCTTC. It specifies CASSQLPVNYGYTF.

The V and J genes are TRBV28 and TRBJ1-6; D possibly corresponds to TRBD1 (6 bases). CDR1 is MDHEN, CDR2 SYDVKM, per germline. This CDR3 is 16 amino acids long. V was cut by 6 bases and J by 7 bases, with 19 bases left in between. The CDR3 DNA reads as TGTGCCAGCAGCCCCCCCACGGGGGCAGGGAATTCACCCCTCCACTTT. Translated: CASSPPTGAGNSPLHF.

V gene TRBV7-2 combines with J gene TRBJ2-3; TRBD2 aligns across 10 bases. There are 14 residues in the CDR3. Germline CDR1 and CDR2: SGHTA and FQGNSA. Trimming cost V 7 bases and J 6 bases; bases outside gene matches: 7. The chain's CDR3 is CASNSGGAWDTQYF. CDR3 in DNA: TGTGCCAGCAACAGCGGGGGGGCCTGGGATACGCAGTATTTT. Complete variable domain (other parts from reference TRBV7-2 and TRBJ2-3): GAGVSQSPSNKVTEKGKDVELRCDPISGHTALYWYRQSLGQGLEFLIYFQGNSAPDKSGLPSDRFSAERTGGSVSTLTIQRTQQEDSAVYLCASNSGGAWDTQYFGPGTRLTVL.

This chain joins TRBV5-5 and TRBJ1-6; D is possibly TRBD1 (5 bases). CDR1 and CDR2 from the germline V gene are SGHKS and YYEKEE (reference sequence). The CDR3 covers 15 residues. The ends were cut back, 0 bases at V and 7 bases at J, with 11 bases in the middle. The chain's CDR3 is CASSLGAGKNSPLHF. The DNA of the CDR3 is TGTGCCAGCAGCTTGGGGGCAGGGAAAAATTCACCCCTCCACTTT.

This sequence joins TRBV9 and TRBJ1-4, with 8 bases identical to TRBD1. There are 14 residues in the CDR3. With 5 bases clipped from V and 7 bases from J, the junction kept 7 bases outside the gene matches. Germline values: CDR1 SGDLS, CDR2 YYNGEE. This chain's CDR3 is CASSKTGVAEKLFF. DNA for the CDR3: TGTGCCAGCAGTAAGACAGGGGTCGCTGAAAAACTGTTTTTT.

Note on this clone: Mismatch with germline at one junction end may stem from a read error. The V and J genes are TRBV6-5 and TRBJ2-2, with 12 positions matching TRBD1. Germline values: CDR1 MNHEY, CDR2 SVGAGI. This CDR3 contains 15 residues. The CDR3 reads CARRRDRGRGGELFF. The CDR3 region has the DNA TGTGCCCGCAGACGGGACAGGGGGCGGGGCGGGGAGCTGTTTTTT.

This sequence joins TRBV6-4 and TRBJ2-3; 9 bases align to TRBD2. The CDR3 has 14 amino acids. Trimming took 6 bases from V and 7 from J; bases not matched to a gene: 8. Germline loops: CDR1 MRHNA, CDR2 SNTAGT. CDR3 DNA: TGTGCCAGCAGACCTAGCGGGATCCGGTATACGCAGTATTTT. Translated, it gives CASRPSGIRYTQYF.

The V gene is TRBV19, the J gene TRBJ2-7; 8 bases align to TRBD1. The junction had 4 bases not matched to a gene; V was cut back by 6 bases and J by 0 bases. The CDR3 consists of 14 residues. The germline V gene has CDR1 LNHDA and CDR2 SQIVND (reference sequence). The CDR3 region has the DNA TGTGCCAGTAGAGGACAGGGAAGCTCCTACGAGCAGTACTTC. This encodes CASRGQGSSYEQYF. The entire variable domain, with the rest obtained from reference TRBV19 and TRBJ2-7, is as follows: DGGITQSPKYLFRKEGQNVTLSCEQNLNHDAMYWYRQDPGQGLRLIYYSQIVNDFQKGDIAEGYSVSREKKESFPLTVTSAQKNPTAFYLCASRGQGSSYEQYFGPGTRLTVT.

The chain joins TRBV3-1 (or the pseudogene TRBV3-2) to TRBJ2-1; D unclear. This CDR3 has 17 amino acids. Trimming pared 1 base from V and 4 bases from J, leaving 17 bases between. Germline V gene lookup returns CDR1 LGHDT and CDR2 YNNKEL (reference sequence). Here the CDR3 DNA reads TGTGCCAGCAGCCAAGTCGTACGGCTACCGCGTTACAATGAGCAGTTCTTC. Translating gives CASSQVVRLPRYNEQFF.

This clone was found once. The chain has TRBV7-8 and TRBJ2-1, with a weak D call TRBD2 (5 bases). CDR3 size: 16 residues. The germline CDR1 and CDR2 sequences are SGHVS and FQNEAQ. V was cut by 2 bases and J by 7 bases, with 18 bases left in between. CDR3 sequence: CASSLRATSGMNEQFF. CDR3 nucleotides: TGTGCCAGCAGCTTACGCGCCACTAGTGGGATGAATGAGCAGTTCTTC.

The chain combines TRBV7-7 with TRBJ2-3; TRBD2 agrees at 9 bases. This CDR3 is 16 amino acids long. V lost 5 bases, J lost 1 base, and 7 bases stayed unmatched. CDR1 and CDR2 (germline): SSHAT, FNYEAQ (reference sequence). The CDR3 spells CASSRGLALGTDTQYF. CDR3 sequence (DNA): TGTGCCAGCAGCCGCGGACTAGCGTTGGGCACAGATACGCAGTATTTT.

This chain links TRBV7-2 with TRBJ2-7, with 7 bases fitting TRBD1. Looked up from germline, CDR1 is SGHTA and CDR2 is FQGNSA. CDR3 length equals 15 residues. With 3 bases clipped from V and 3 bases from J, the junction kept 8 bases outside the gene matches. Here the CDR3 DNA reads TGTGCCAGCAGCTTCTTACAGGGGTATGTCTACGAGCAGTACTTC. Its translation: CASSFLQGYVYEQYF.

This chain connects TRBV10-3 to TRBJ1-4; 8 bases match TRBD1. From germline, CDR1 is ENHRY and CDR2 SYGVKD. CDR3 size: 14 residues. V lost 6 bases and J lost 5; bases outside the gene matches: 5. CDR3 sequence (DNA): TGTGCCATCAGGGGGGGACAGGACAATGAAAAACTGTTTTTT. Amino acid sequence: CAIRGGQDNEKLFF.

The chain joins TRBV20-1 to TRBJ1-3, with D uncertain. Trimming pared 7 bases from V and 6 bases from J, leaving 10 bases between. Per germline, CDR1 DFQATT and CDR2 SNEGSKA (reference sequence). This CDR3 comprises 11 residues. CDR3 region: CSGLKENTIYF. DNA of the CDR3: TGCAGTGGTCTGAAGGAAAACACCATATATTTT.

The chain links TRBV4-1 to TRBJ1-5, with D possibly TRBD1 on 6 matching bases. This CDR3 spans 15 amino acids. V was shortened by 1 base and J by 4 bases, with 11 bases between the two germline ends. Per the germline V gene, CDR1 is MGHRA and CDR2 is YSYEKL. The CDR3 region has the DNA TGCGCCAGCAGCCAAGGAGTCAGGGGTAATCAGCCCCAGCATTTT. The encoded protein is CASSQGVRGNQPQHF.

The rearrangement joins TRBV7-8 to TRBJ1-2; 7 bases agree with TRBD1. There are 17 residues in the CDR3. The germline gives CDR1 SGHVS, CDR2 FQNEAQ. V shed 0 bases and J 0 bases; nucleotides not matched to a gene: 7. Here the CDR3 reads CASSLAIADRPNYGYTF. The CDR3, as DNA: TGTGCCAGCAGCTTAGCGATTGCGGACAGGCCTAACTATGGCTACACCTTC.